What follows is one T cell receptor (beta chain) and its context. No antigen is known for it. The data belong to a study of cytomegalovirus exposure and HLA in healthy donors. Findings and caveats of the study: CMV antigen specificity of three CMV-associated chains was confirmed in vitro.

Primers: 60 Vbeta forward and 13 Jbeta reverse. Sequenced by immunoSEQ multiplex PCR; TCRdb stores in-frame clones only, minus some. The sample table sets out under 150,000 clones. The receptor's source is a man aged 40-49 years in good health and CMV-seronegative. Input material: PBMCs.

CDR3 residues: CASSSGRTTQETQYF. DNA of the CDR3: TGTGCCAGCAGCTCGGGCAGGACTACTCAAGAGACCCAGTACTTC. This rearrangement joins TRBV13 to TRBJ2-5, with D possibly TRBD2 on 6 matching bases. Trimming pared 4 bases from V and 2 bases from J, leaving 14 bases between. CDR3 length: 15 amino acids. Germline V gene lookup returns CDR1 PRHDT and CDR2 FYEKMQ (reference sequence).